Below are 25 T cell receptor beta chains sequenced from a single sample in a study of blood T cell repertoires in COVID-19 (dated by TCRdb to 2020 to 2021). Libraries were prepared through the immunoSEQ multiplex PCR assay. TCRdb mirrors the immuneACCESS table, restricted to in-frame sequences. Some clones are absent from its copies; in checked studies, under half trace to an unresolved V gene, and the reason for the others is unknown. Across this sample there are 65,000 to 90,000 clones, with around 87% seen only once. The ten largest clones take up roughly a tenth of the sample. Specimen: peripheral blood. Receptor source: a woman aged 18-30 years with acute or convalescent COVID-19.

The chain uses TRBV15 and TRBJ2-1, with D possibly being TRBD2 (7 bases). This CDR3 is 16 amino acids long. Germline V gene sequence: CDR1 LNHNV, CDR2 YYDKDF (reference sequence). V was cut by 5 bases and J by 2 bases, with 16 bases left in between. CDR3 sequence (DNA): TGTGCCACCAGCTTTAGGGGGGGGCGGGCCTACAATGAGCAGTTCTTC. The encoded protein is CATSFRGGRAYNEQFF.

The rearrangement uses TRBV6-6 and TRBJ1-5; 8 bases line up with TRBD1. J gave up 0 bases and V 5 bases, and 9 bases lay outside the gene matches. The CDR3 runs 17 residues. The V gene's germline CDR1 is MNHNY and CDR2 SVGAGI (reference sequence). The CDR3 coding sequence is TGTGCCAGCAGTCCCAGGGGCAGGGGGCGTAGCAATCAGCCCCAGCATTTT. Translating it yields CASSPRGRGRSNQPQHF.

The rearrangement uses TRBV28 and TRBJ2-7, with D hard to call. Trimming left V 2 bases short and J 2 bases short, with 13 bases between. This CDR3 has 15 residues. Germline V gives CDR1 MDHEN, CDR2 SYDVKM. The CDR3 loop reads CASSLQLSVPYEQYF. In nucleotides, the CDR3 is TGTGCCAGCAGTTTACAGCTGAGCGTACCCTACGAGCAGTACTTC.

The CDR3 spells CASSQGTGGSAEAFF. For the CDR3, the DNA is TGTGCCAGCAGCCAAGGAACAGGGGGCAGCGCTGAAGCTTTCTTT. V is TRBV3-1 (or the pseudogene TRBV3-2) and J is TRBJ1-1; 9 bases line up with TRBD1. The CDR3 is made up of 15 amino acids. Germline trimming cut 1 base from V and 6 bases from J; bases unmatched to any gene: 6. Per germline, CDR1 LGHDT and CDR2 YNNKEL (reference sequence).

The chain couples TRBV9 to TRBJ1-1; TRBD1 is a possible D gene (6 bases). Between the trimmed V and J ends, which lost 4 bases and 1 base, there was a span of 17 bases. The CDR3 loop spans 16 amino acids. Germline values: CDR1 SGDLS, CDR2 YYNGEE. As DNA, the CDR3 is TGTGCCAGCAGCCCCCGACCCGGGACAAGGAACACTGAAGCTTTCTTT. Translated, it gives CASSPRPGTRNTEAFF.

This chain uses TRBV2 with TRBJ1-2; maybe TRBD1 (6 bases). V was pared by 6 bases and J by 7 bases, with 15 bases between. Per the germline V gene, CDR1 is SNHLY and CDR2 is FYNNEI. The CDR3 consists of 13 residues. CDR3 loop: CASRAGQGPGYTF. DNA for the CDR3: TGTGCCAGCAGAGCGGGGCAGGGGCCTGGCTACACCTTC.

The rearrangement links TRBV9 to TRBJ2-7; 9 bases match TRBD1. CDR1 is SGDLS, CDR2 YYNGEE, per germline. This CDR3 region has 14 residues. V gave up 0 bases and J gave up 4 bases; unmatched junction bases: 2. The CDR3 spells CASSVGGTGYEQYF. In DNA form, the CDR3 reads TGTGCCAGCAGCGTAGGAGGGACAGGGTACGAGCAGTACTTC.

V gene TRBV2 combines with J gene TRBJ1-1; 9 nucleotides line up with TRBD1. Germline lookup yields CDR1 SNHLY and CDR2 FYNNEI. The CDR3 has 13 amino acids. V gave up 5 bases and J gave up 6 bases; unmatched junction bases: 4. The CDR3 sequence is CASSPGQGAEAFF. The CDR3 bases are TGTGCCAGCAGTCCGGGACAGGGCGCTGAAGCTTTCTTT.

The chain recombines TRBV19 with TRBJ2-5, with TRBD1 matching 10 bases. CDR3 length equals 17 residues. V gave up 5 bases and J gave up 5 bases; unmatched junction bases: 14. Germline assignment: CDR1 LNHDA and CDR2 SQIVND (reference sequence). CDR3 amino acids: CASSPTRGQGERETQYF. CDR3 nucleotides: TGTGCCAGTAGTCCTACTCGAGGACAGGGGGAGAGGGAGACCCAGTACTTC.

This rearrangement joins TRBV19 to TRBJ1-6, with a possible D match to TRBD1 (6 bases). Trimming cost V 5 bases and J 9 bases, with 14 bases left between them. The germline CDR1 and CDR2 sequences are LNHDA and SQIVND (reference sequence). This CDR3 comprises 14 residues. The CDR3 here is CASSLQGNRSPLHF. Here the CDR3 DNA reads TGTGCCAGTAGTCTACAGGGAAATCGTTCACCCCTCCACTTT. Full variable domain (outside the CDR3, taken from reference TRBV19 and TRBJ1-6): DGGITQSPKYLFRKEGQNVTLSCEQNLNHDAMYWYRQDPGQGLRLIYYSQIVNDFQKGDIAEGYSVSREKKESFPLTVTSAQKNPTAFYLCASSLQGNRSPLHFGNGTRLTVT.

The chain recombines TRBV19 with TRBJ2-1; D perhaps matches TRBD1 (5 bases). This CDR3 contains 13 residues. V was trimmed by 9 bases and J by 4 bases, leaving 13 bases between them. Germline assignment: CDR1 LNHDA and CDR2 SQIVND (reference sequence). The CDR3 bases are TGTGCCAGCTCAAACGACAGATACAATGAGCAGTTCTTC. Translation gives CASSNDRYNEQFF.

The chain recombines TRBV25-1 with TRBJ1-1; the D is unclear. V was cut by 8 bases and J by 0 bases, with 10 bases left in between. CDR3 length equals 13 residues. The V gene's germline CDR1 is MGHDK and CDR2 SYGVNS. The CDR3 region is CASSADLNTEAFF. The CDR3 nucleotides read TGTGCCAGCTCCGCGGATCTGAACACTGAAGCTTTCTTT.

This clone appeared once. The chain joins TRBV27 to TRBJ2-3; 8 positions agree with TRBD1. The length of the CDR3 is 16 residues. The germline V gene encodes CDR1 MNHEY and CDR2 SMNVEV (reference sequence). With V trimmed by 4 bases and J by 1 base, 7 bases remained unmatched. CDR3 in DNA: TGTGCCAGCAGTTCCTCAGGGGGCGCTGGCACAGATACGCAGTATTTT. Translation: CASSSSGGAGTDTQYF.

This chain links TRBV3-1 (or the pseudogene TRBV3-2) with TRBJ2-3, with TRBD1 as a possible D gene (8 bases). The CDR3 has 14 amino acids. Germline CDR1 reads LGHDT; CDR2 reads YNNKEL (reference sequence). As DNA, the CDR3 is TGTGCAACAGGGGGAGGGTCTAGCACAGATACGCAGTATTTT. Protein product: CATGGGSSTDTQYF.

This clone occurred a few times. The chain has TRBV6-2 or TRBV6-3 and TRBJ2-7, with a tentative D call TRBD1 (6 bases). The CDR3 has 13 amino acids. The ends were cut back, 1 base at V and 2 bases at J, with 6 bases in the middle. In germline, CDR1 is MNHEY, CDR2 SVGEGT. CDR3 bases: TGTGCCAGCAGTTACTGGACAGCCTACGAGCAGTACTTC. This sequence encodes CASSYWTAYEQYF.

This clone came up a few times. J is TRBJ2-2 and V is TRBV7-9; 9 bases line up with TRBD1. There are 14 residues in the CDR3. The trim removed 5 bases at V and 4 bases at J, leaving 2 bases unmatched. Per the germline V gene, CDR1 is SEHNR and CDR2 is FQNEAQ (reference sequence). The DNA of the CDR3 is TGTGCCAGCAGCCTGGGACAGGGCACCGGGGAGCTGTTTTTT. Translating it yields CASSLGQGTGELFF.

The rearrangement joins TRBV7-2 to TRBJ1-1; D perhaps matches TRBD1 (5 bases). V was cut by 1 base and J by 10 bases, with 13 bases left in between. The CDR3 has 13 residues. The germline gives CDR1 SGHTA, CDR2 FQGNSA. CDR3 in amino acids: CASSLDGGKGAFF. DNA for the CDR3: TGTGCCAGCAGCTTAGATGGGGGGAAAGGAGCTTTCTTT. The whole variable domain, remainder taken from reference TRBV7-2 and TRBJ1-1, is GAGVSQSPSNKVTEKGKDVELRCDPISGHTALYWYRQSLGQGLEFLIYFQGNSAPDKSGLPSDRFSAERTGGSVSTLTIQRTQQEDSAVYLCASSLDGGKGAFFGQGTRLTVV.

The V call is TRBV6-5, the J call TRBJ1-6; D gene ambiguous. This CDR3 is 12 amino acids long. Germline assignment: CDR1 MNHEY and CDR2 SVGAGI. V lost 5 bases and J lost 8, with 7 bases in between. CDR3 nucleotides: TGTGCCAGCAGTACCCGGGATTCACCCCTCCACTTT. It translates to CASSTRDSPLHF.

V gene TRBV7-8 combines with J gene TRBJ1-1; D is ambiguous. The CDR3 runs to 14 residues. Germline loops: CDR1 SGHVS, CDR2 FQNEAQ. Trimming removed 3 bases at V and 4 bases at J, with 12 bases between. DNA of the CDR3: TGTGCCAGCAGCTTTGCGAGAGTCGGCACTGAAGCTTTCTTT. The encoded protein is CASSFARVGTEAFF.

J is TRBJ1-1 and V is TRBV4-1, with a possible D match to TRBD1 (5 bases). The germline V and J ends were trimmed by 6 bases and 4 bases, with 9 bases remaining between them. This CDR3 region has 12 residues. The germline CDR1 and CDR2 sequences are MGHRA and YSYEKL. The CDR3 protein is CASSPGLTEAFF. The CDR3 DNA is TGCGCCAGCAGTCCAGGGCTCACTGAAGCTTTCTTT.

J is TRBJ1-2 and V is TRBV19, with a possible D match to TRBD1 (5 bases). CDR3 size: 14 residues. CDR1 and CDR2 from the germline V gene are LNHDA and SQIVND (reference sequence). V lost 5 bases and J 1 base, leaving 11 bases between the germline ends. The CDR3 DNA follows: TGTGCCAGTAGTCCCGACAGCCTTAACTATGGCTACACCTTC. Protein sequence: CASSPDSLNYGYTF.

The CDR3 region has the DNA TGTGCCAGCAGCTCAAATACGGGGTATGGCTACACCTTC. Translated: CASSSNTGYGYTF. The V call is TRBV11-2, the J call TRBJ1-2; D gene uncertain. Between the trimmed V and J ends, which lost 4 bases and 5 bases, there was a span of 11 bases. Germline V gene lookup returns CDR1 SGHAT and CDR2 FQNNGV. CDR3 size: 13 residues.

This chain uses TRBV5-4 with TRBJ2-5; 9 bases match TRBD1. V was clipped by 4 bases and J by 5 bases; unmatched bases: 6. CDR1 and CDR2 from the germline V gene are SGHNT and YYREEE (reference sequence). This CDR3 comprises 14 residues. CDR3 sequence reads: CASSRGTGRETQYF. In nucleotides, the CDR3 is TGTGCCAGCAGCCGCGGGACAGGGAGGGAGACCCAGTACTTC.

The chain employs TRBV5-1 and TRBJ2-1; weak D call: TRBD2 (5 bases). V was cut by 1 base and J by 8 bases, with 16 bases left in between. Germline assignment: CDR1 SGHRS and CDR2 YFSETQ. The CDR3 is 15 residues long. CDR3 protein: CASSLQGSVGDEQFF. The CDR3 nucleotides read TGCGCCAGCAGCTTGCAAGGGTCAGTCGGGGATGAGCAGTTCTTC. Looking up the rest from reference TRBV5-1 and TRBJ2-1 gives the full variable domain: KAGVTQTPRYLIKTRGQQVTLSCSPISGHRSVSWYQQTPGQGLQFLFEYFSETQRNKGNFPGRFSGRQFSNSRSEMNVSTLELGDSALYLCASSLQGSVGDEQFFGPGTRLTVL.

This clone showed up just once. The junction differs from germline at one of its ends, possibly a read error. The chain is built from TRBV5-6 and TRBJ2-3; perhaps TRBD2 as D (6 bases). The CDR3 sequence is 13 residues long. Germline V gives CDR1 SGHDT, CDR2 YYEEEE. The CDR3 here is CASRLGLTDTQYF. CDR3 DNA sequence: TGTGCCAGCAGGTTGGGACTCACAGATACGCAGTATTTT.